This T cell receptor (beta chain) was observed in a study of control samples from healthy donors and cancer patients. The data were produced by immunoSEQ multiplex PCR, yet TCRdb's version contains in-frame clones alone and is incomplete. The sample lists about 120,000 clones, 75% to 95% occurring once. Sequences were obtained from blood. The TCR sequence derives from a man aged 40-50 years in good health.

The CDR3 sequence is CASSLGDRGTNEKLFF. The CDR3, as DNA: TGCGCCAGCAGCTTGGGGGACAGGGGGACTAATGAAAAACTGTTTTTT. V is TRBV5-1 and J is TRBJ1-4, with TRBD1 matching over 11 bases. In germline, CDR1 is SGHRS, CDR2 YFSETQ. The CDR3 is 16 amino acids. With V trimmed by 0 bases and J by 2 bases, 0 bases remained unmatched.